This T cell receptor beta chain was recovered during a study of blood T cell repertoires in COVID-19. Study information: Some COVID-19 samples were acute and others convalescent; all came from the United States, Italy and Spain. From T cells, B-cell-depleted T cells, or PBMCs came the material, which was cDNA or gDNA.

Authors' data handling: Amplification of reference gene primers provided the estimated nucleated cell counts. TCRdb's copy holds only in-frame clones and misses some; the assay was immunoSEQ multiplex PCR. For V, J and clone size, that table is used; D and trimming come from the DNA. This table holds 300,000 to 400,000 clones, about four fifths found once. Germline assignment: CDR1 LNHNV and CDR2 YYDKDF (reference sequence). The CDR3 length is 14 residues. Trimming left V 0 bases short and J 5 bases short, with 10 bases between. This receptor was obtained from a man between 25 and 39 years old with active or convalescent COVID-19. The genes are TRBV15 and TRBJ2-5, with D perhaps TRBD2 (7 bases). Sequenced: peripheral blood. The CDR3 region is CATSRDRGGETQYF. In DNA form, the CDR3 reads TGTGCCACCAGCAGAGATCGCGGGGGCGAGACCCAGTACTTC. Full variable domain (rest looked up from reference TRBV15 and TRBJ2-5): DAMVIQNPRYQVTQFGKPVTLSCSQTLNHNVMYWYQQKSSQAPKLLFHYYDKDFNNEADTPDNFQSRRPNTSFCFLDIRSPGLGDTAMYLCATSRDRGGETQYFGPGTRLLVL.